The 2 T cell receptor beta chains presented below share a single source sample, sequenced in a study of identical twins. Each CDR3 protein is one row after TCRdb ran MiXCR on the 5' RACE reads. The table includes 1.5 million to 2 million distinct CDR3 sequences, about 30% detected once. The sample taken for sequencing was cord blood. Source of these receptors: a newborn girl in good health.

This chain connects TRBV2 to TRBJ1-5, with no clear D. V gave up 6 bases and J gave up 7 bases, with 13 bases separating them. The CDR3 has 13 residues. Germline V lookup: CDR1 SNHLY, CDR2 FYNNEI. As DNA, the CDR3 is TGTGCCAGCAGCGCAGATACTAGGCAGCCCCAGCATTTT. Translating gives CASSADTRQPQHF. The entire variable domain, with the rest obtained from reference TRBV2 and TRBJ1-5, is as follows: EPEVTQTPSHQVTQMGQEVILRCVPISNHLYFYWYRQILGQKVEFLVSFYNNEISEKSEIFDDQFSVERPDGSNFTLKIRSTKLEDSAMYFCASSADTRQPQHFGDGTRLSIL.

This clonotype was seen a handful of times. The CDR3 bases are TGCAGTGTAGGGGGTTGGGTTGAGCAGTTCTTC. Translation gives CSVGGWVEQFF. This sequence joins TRBV20-1 and TRBJ2-1; TRBD1 might be the D (6 bases). The CDR3 runs to 11 residues. V was trimmed by 7 bases and J by 9 bases, leaving 13 bases between them. Per the germline V gene, CDR1 is DFQATT and CDR2 is SNEGSKA (reference sequence).